This T cell receptor (beta chain) was captured by sequencing in a study of T cell responses to AZD1222 COVID-19 vaccine. Study results and caveats: Dominant CD4 TCR responses targeted spike regions 160-218 and 743-854. Breadth and depth of Spike-specific TCRs rose after two AZD1222 doses. Reportedly, close to half of spike-specific TCRs are directed against unmutated variant regions. White British ancestry dominated among donors, who included more females, and clonal diversity was possibly underestimated.

The CDR3 length is 13 residues. CDR1 is MGHDK and CDR2 is SYGVNS in the germline V gene. The V and J ends lost 10 bases and 2 bases, in that order; junction bases with no gene match: 5. Here immunoSEQ multiplex PCR was the method, and the copy in TCRdb shows in-frame clones only, minus some. The sample lists 110,000 or so clones; 88% were seen once. Remarks on this clone: No antigen is known for it.

The material sequenced was peripheral blood, taken 28 days after the second AZD1222 dose. This rearrangement joins TRBV25-1 to TRBJ1-5; 7 bases align to TRBD1. The sequence was obtained from an adult who received the AZD1222 COVID-19 vaccine. Here the CDR3 DNA reads TGTGCCACACAGGGGTCGGGCAATCAGCCCCAGCATTTT. It is translated as CATQGSGNQPQHF.